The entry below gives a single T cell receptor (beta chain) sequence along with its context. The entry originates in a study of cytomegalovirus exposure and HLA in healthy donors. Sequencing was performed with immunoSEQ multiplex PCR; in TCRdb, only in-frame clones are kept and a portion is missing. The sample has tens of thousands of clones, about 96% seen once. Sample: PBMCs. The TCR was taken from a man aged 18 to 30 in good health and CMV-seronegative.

This CDR3 reads CASSAGTSGRVGRKNIQYF. The CDR3 DNA follows: TGTGCCAGCAGTGCCGGGACTAGCGGGAGGGTGGGAAGGAAAAACATTCAGTACTTC. The rearrangement links TRBV27 to TRBJ2-4; TRBD2 aligns across 16 bases. Germline V gene lookup returns CDR1 MNHEY and CDR2 SMNVEV (reference sequence). This CDR3 is 19 amino acids long. The trim removed 5 bases at V and 4 bases at J, leaving 11 bases unmatched.